One sample yielded the 6 T cell receptor beta chains listed below, sequenced in a study of cytomegalovirus exposure and HLA in healthy donors. The PCR made use of 60 Vbeta and 13 Jbeta primers. Produced via immunoSEQ multiplex PCR; TCRdb's table is partial and in-frame only. The sample has 150,000 to 200,000 clones, around 79% seen once; the top ten hold roughly 1.5%. Sequences were obtained from PBMCs. The receptors were sampled from a woman aged 45-59 years in good health and CMV-seronegative.

The chain is built from TRBV9 and TRBJ1-2; 9 bases align to TRBD1. Germline V lookup: CDR1 SGDLS, CDR2 YYNGEE. CDR3 length: 14 residues. The junction had 5 bases not matched to a gene; V was cut back by 0 bases and J by 8 bases. The DNA of the CDR3 is TGTGCCAGCAGCGTAGCACAGGGGGCCTGGGGCTACACCTTC. Its translation: CASSVAQGAWGYTF.

V and J are TRBV6-1 and TRBJ2-3; possibly TRBD1 for D (5 bases). The V end lost 3 bases, the J end lost 2 bases, and 12 bases lay between the germline ends. CDR3 length: 15 residues. Germline CDR1 and CDR2: MNHNS and SASEGT. CDR3 sequence: CASSDGRTHTDTQYF. CDR3 in DNA: TGTGCCAGCAGTGACGGGCGGACACACACAGATACGCAGTATTTT.

The V call is TRBV28, the J call TRBJ2-3, with TRBD2 identical over 10 bases. J gave up 8 bases and V 1 base, and 12 bases lay outside the gene matches. The germline gives CDR1 MDHEN, CDR2 SYDVKM. The CDR3 has 17 amino acids. The CDR3 sequence is CASSLSPASGSLGTQYF. The CDR3 DNA sequence: TGTGCCAGCAGTTTATCTCCCGCTAGCGGGAGTTTAGGTACGCAGTATTTT. Based on the CDR3 plus reference TRBV28 and TRBJ2-3, the full variable domain is DVKVTQSSRYLVKRTGEKVFLECVQDMDHENMFWYRQDPGLGLRLIYFSYDVKMKEKGDIPEGYSVSREKKERFSLILESASTNQTSMYLCASSLSPASGSLGTQYFGPGTRLTVL.

The chain is built from TRBV10-2 and TRBJ2-7, with 8 bases that match TRBD1. Trimming cost V 0 bases and J 6 bases; bases outside gene matches: 7. CDR1 and CDR2 (germline): WSHSY, SAAADI. The CDR3 spans 15 residues. The CDR3 loop is CASSESAGQGGEQYF. In nucleotides, the CDR3 is TGCGCCAGCAGTGAGTCGGCCGGACAGGGAGGCGAGCAGTACTTC.

The chain uses TRBV7-2 and TRBJ2-2; D unclear. Trimming cost V 1 base and J 1 base, with 4 bases left between them. The CDR3 sequence is 14 residues long. CDR1 is SGHTA, CDR2 FQGNSA, per germline. The chain's CDR3 is CASSLGVNTGELFF. Written as DNA, the CDR3 is TGTGCCAGCAGCTTAGGAGTGAACACCGGGGAGCTGTTTTTT.

CDR3 in amino acids: CASGPMRQSPRDGYTF. The CDR3 bases are TGTGCCAGTGGTCCCATGAGGCAGTCCCCCCGAGATGGCTACACCTTC. The chain employs TRBV19 and TRBJ1-2; D unclear. V shed 8 bases and J shed 6 bases, with 25 bases lying between them. The germline CDR1 and CDR2 sequences are LNHDA and SQIVND (reference sequence). The CDR3 runs 16 residues.